This T cell receptor beta chain was identified during a study of T cell repertoires in ileal Crohn's disease. Generated by immunoSEQ multiplex PCR, the TCRdb table keeps only in-frame clones and is missing some. The sample contains thousands of clones, roughly 88% of which appear only once. Deletions cut 0 bases from V and 10 bases from J, with 14 bases between. This CDR3 has 14 amino acids. The germline V gene has CDR1 KGHSH and CDR2 LQKENI. The V call is TRBV18, the J call TRBJ2-3; a weak D match, TRBD1 (6 bases). The sequenced sample consisted of ileal tissue. The TCR originated in an adult with Crohn's disease. The CDR3 nucleotides read TGTGCCAGCTCACCACCCCTCTTCGCAGGGGCGCAGTATTTT. It encodes CASSPPLFAGAQYF.